What follows describes a single TCR beta chain. This entry comes from a study of blood T cell repertoires in COVID-19. Whole-study context: T cells, B-cell-depleted T cells, or PBMCs provided the cDNA or gDNA that served as material.

In the authors' methods: By means of reference gene primer amplification, nucleated cell counts were estimated. Clones were sequenced by immunoSEQ multiplex PCR, and TCRdb holds only the in-frame ones, with some missing. Clone size and the V and J calls come from that table; the DNA yielded D and trimming. The table includes 130,000 to 150,000 clones, around 87% detected once. Germline V gene sequence: CDR1 SGHRS, CDR2 YFSETQ. CDR3 length: 14 residues. Trimming pared 0 bases from V and 5 bases from J, leaving 11 bases between. This sequence was found in a man older than 75 with acute or convalescent COVID-19. Material: peripheral blood. The chain recombines TRBV5-1 with TRBJ1-1; D unclear. The CDR3 region is CASSLATAMTEAFF. CDR3 coding DNA: TGCGCCAGCAGCTTGGCCACAGCCATGACTGAAGCTTTCTTT.